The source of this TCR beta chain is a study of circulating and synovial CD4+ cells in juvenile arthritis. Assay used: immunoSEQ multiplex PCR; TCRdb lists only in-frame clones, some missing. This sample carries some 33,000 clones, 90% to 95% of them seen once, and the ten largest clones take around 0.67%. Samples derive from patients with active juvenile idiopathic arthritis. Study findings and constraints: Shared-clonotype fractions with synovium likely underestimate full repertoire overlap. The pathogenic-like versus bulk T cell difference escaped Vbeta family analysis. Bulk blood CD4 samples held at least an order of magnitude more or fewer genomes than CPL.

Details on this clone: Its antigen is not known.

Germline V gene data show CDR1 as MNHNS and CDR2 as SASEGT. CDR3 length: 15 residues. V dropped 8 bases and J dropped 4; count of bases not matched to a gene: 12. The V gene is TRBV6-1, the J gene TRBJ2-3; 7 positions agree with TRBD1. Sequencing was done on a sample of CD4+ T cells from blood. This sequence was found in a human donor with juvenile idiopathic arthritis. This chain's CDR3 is CASYLISGGSDTQYF. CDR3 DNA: TGTGCCAGCTATTTGATTTCAGGGGGTTCAGATACGCAGTATTTT.